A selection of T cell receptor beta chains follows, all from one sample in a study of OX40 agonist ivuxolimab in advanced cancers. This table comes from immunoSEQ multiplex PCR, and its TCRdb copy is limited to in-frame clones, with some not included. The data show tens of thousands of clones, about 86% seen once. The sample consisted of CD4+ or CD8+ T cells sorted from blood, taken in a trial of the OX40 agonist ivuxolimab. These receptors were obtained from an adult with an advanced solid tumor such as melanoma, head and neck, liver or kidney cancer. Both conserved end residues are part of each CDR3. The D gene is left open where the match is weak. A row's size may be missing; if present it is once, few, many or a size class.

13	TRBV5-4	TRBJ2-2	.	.	TGTGCCAGCAGCTTGAGGGTAGCCGGGGAGCTGTTTTTT	CASSLRVAGELFF
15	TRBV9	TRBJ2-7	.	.	TGTGCCAGCAGCGTAGATGGGCGCCAGAGGGACGAGCAGTACTTC	CASSVDGRQRDEQYF
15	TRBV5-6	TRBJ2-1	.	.	TGTGCCAGCAGCTTGACACGGGAGATCTACAATGAGCAGTTCTTC	CASSLTREIYNEQFF
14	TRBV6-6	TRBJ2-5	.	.	TGTGCCAGCAGTTACGAGACAGATTCGGAGACCCAGTACTTC	CASSYETDSETQYF
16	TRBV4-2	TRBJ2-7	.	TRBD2	TGTGCCAGCAGCCAAGGTCCAAGCGGGAGCTCCTACGAGCAGTACTTC	CASSQGPSGSSYEQYF
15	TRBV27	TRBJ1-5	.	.	TGTGCCAGCAGTTCATGGCAGGGGTTAAGTCAGCCCCAGCATTTT	CASSSWQGLSQPQHF
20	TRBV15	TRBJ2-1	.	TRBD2	TGTGCCACCAGCAGAGATCTCGCTACCGGACTAGCGGGAGTGGGGAATGAGCAGTTCTTC	CATSRDLATGLAGVGNEQFF
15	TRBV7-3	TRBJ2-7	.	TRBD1	TGTGCCAGCAGCCTTTCGGGACAGGGTATATACGAGCAGTACTTC	CASSLSGQGIYEQYF
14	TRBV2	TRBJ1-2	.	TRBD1	TGTGCCAGCAGTGATGGGCAGGGGGCGTTTGGCTACACCTTC	CASSDGQGAFGYTF
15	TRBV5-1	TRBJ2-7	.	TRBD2	TGCGCCAGCAGCTTGAGCGGGAGGCGCGACAACGAGCAGTACTTC	CASSLSGRRDNEQYF
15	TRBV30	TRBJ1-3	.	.	TGTGCCTGGGGGGGCCCCGACGCCCAAGGGGACACCATATATTTT	CAWGGPDAQGDTIYF
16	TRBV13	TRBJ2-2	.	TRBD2	TGTGCCAGCAGCTCATTAGCGGGAGGGAGCACCGGGGAGCTGTTTTTT	CASSSLAGGSTGELFF
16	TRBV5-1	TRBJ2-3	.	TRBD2	TGCGCCAGCAGCCAAGAACCTAGCGGGGGGGCAGGTACGCAGTATTTT	CASSQEPSGGAGTQYF
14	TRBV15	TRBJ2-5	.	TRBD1	TGTGCCACCAGCGGAGGACAGGGGGTAGAGACCCAGTACTTC	CATSGGQGVETQYF
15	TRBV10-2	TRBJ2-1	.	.	TGCGCCAGCAGTGAGGAGGGTTTCTCCTACAATGAGCAGTTCTTC	CASSEEGFSYNEQFF
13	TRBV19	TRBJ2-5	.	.	TGTGCCAGTAGTATCCTAATCCAAGAGACCCAGTACTTC	CASSILIQETQYF
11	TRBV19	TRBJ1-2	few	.	TGTGCCAGTAGACACCTCTATGGCTACACCTTC	CASRHLYGYTF
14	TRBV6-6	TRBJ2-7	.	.	TGTGCCAGCAGTTATAGGCATTCCTCCTACGAGCAGTACTTC	CASSYRHSSYEQYF
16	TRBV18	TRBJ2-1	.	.	TGTGCCAGCTCACCCTTGGACAAGTTGCGCTACAATGAGCAGTTCTTC	CASSPLDKLRYNEQFF
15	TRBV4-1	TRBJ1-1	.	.	TGCGCCAGCAGCCAAGCCGGGATTGGGGCCACTGAAGCTTTCTTT	CASSQAGIGATEAFF
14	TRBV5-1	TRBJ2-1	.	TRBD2	TGCGCCAGCAGCTTGTCGGGGGGGTACAATGAGCAGTTCTTC	CASSLSGGYNEQFF
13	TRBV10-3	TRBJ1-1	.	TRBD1	TGTGCCAACCGGGACAGGGAGAACACTGAAGCTTTCTTT	CANRDRENTEAFF
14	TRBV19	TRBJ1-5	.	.	TGTGCCAGTACCCCCGGGGGGGGGTCTCAGCCCCAGCATTTT	CASTPGGGSQPQHF
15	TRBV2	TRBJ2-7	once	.	TGTGCCACCTACCAAGTGGGGGGCGAGAGCTACGAGCAGTACTTC	CATYQVGGESYEQYF
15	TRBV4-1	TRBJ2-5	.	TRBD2	TGCGCCAGCAGCCAAGTCGGGGGGAGAGAAGAGACCCAGTACTTC	CASSQVGGREETQYF
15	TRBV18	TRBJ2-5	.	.	TGTGCCAGCTCACCCTCGAGGTCGACGCGGGAGACCCAGTACTTC	CASSPSRSTRETQYF
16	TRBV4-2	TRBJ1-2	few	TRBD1	TGTGCCAGCAGCCAAGAGGGGACAGGGGCCACGTATGGCTACACCTTC	CASSQEGTGATYGYTF
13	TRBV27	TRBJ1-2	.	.	TGTGCCAGCAGTATAGGGGGGCGCGGTGGCTACACCTTC	CASSIGGRGGYTF
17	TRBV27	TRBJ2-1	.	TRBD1	TGTGCCAGCAGTCCCCCCACGACAGGGGAAGGGTGGAATGAGCAGTTCTTC	CASSPPTTGEGWNEQFF
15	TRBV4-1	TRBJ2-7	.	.	TGCGCCAGCAGCCAAGTACTAGAGGGTACCTACGAGCAGTACTTC	CASSQVLEGTYEQYF
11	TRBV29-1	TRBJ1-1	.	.	TGCAGCACCAGGGAGTACCATGAAGCTTTCTTT	CSTREYHEAFF
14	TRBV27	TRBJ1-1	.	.	TGTGCCAGCACCAAAGAGGGGCGGAACACTGAAGCTTTCTTT	CASTKEGRNTEAFF
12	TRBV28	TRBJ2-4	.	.	TGTGCCAGCAGTTTTGGGATCAACATTCAGTACTTC	CASSFGINIQYF
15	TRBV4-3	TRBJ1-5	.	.	TGCGCCAGCAGCCACCAAAGAGACAGTAATCAGCCCCAGCATTTT	CASSHQRDSNQPQHF
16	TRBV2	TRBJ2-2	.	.	TGTGCCAGCAGTGAAGCGGGGGGCCGGGACACCGGGGAGCTGTTTTTT	CASSEAGGRDTGELFF
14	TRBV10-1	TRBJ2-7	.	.	TGCGCCAGCAGTCCGAAGGACAGACCCTACGAGCAGTACTTC	CASSPKDRPYEQYF
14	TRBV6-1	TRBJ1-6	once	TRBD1	TGTGCCAGCAGTGAACGGGACAGCTATTCACCCCTCCACTTT	CASSERDSYSPLHF
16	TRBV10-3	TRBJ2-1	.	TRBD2	TGTGCCATCAGTCCCCGTGCGGCTAGCGGGAGAGATGAGCAGTTCTTC	CAISPRAASGRDEQFF
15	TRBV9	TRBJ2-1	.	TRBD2	TGTGCCAGCAGCGTAACGGCGGGAGCCCACAATGAGCAGTTCTTC	CASSVTAGAHNEQFF
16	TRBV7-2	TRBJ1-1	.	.	TGTGCCAGCAGCTTAGGGGTATTTGGCTCGAACACTGAAGCTTTCTTT	CASSLGVFGSNTEAFF
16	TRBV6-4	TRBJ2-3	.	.	TGTGCCAGCACACCAGGGGGAGGTGATGGCACAGATACGCAGTATTTT	CASTPGGGDGTDTQYF